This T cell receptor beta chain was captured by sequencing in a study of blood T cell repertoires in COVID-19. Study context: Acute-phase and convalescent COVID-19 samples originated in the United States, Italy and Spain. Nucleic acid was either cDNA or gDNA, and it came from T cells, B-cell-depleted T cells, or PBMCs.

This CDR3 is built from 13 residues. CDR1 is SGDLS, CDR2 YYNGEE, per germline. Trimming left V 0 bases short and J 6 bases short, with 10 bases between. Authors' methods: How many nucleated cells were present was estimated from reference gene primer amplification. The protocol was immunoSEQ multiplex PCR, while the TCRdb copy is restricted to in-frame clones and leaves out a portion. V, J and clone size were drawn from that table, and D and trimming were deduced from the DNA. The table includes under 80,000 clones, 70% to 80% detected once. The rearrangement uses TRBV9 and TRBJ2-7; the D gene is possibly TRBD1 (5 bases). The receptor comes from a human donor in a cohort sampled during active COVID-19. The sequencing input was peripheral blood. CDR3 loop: CASSVVTGGEQYF. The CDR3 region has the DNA TGTGCCAGCAGCGTAGTTACAGGTGGCGAGCAGTACTTC.